This note documents a single TCR beta chain sequence. This specimen belongs to a study of identical twins. V lost 7 bases, J lost 6 bases, and 15 bases lay in between. There are 14 residues in the CDR3. Germline CDR1 reads LGHDT; CDR2 reads YNNKEL (reference sequence). TCRdb reanalysed the 5' RACE reads using MiXCR and keeps one entry per CDR3 protein. The profile covers hundreds of thousands of distinct CDR3 sequences, with over 8.5% appearing a single time and 0.8% to 1% taken by the ten largest. The sample also formed part of further work on yellow fever vaccine responses in identical twins.

The sequenced sample consisted of PBMCs. The genes are TRBV3-1 and TRBJ2-2; D possibly corresponds to TRBD2 (5 bases). The TCR originated in a woman aged 18-29 years in good health. CDR3 protein: CASTQISESGELFF. CDR3 in DNA: TGTGCCAGCACCCAGATTAGCGAATCCGGGGAGCTGTTTTTT. The full variable domain, with the rest looked up from reference TRBV3-1 and TRBJ2-2, is DTAVSQTPKYLVTQMGNDKSIKCEQNLGHDTMYWYKQDSKKFLKIMFSYNNKELIINETVPNRFSPKSPDKAHLNLHINSLELGDSAVYFCASTQISESGELFFGEGSRLTVL.